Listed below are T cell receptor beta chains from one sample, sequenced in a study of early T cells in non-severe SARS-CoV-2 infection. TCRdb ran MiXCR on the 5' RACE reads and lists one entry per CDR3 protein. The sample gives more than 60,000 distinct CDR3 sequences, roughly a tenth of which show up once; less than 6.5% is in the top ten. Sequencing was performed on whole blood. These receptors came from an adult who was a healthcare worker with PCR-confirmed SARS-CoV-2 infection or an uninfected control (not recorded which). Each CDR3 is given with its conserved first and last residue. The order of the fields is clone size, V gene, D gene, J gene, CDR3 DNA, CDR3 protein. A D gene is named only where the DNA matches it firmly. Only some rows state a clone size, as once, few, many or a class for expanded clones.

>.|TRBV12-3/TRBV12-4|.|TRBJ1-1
TGTGCCAGCAGAACCGCGATAGGGACTGAAGCTTCCTTT
CASRTAIGTEASF
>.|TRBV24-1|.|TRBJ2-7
TGTGCCACCAGGGGATCATCCTACGAGCAGTACTTC
CATRGSSYEQYF
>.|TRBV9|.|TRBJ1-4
TGTGCCAGCAGCCCAGACCTAGGAACTAATGAAAAACTGTTTTTT
CASSPDLGTNEKLFF
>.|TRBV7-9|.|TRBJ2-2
TGTGCCAGCAGGGGAAAACCCTTTAATACCGGGGAGCTGTTTTTT
CASRGKPFNTGELFF
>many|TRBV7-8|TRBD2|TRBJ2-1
TGTGCCAGCAGGTCAAGGATAGCGGGAGGGGGAAATGAGCAGTTCTTC
CASRSRIAGGGNEQFF
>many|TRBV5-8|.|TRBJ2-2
TGTGCCAGCGGGTGGAACACCGGGGAGCTGTTTTTT
CASGWNTGELFF
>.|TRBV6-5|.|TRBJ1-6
TGTGCCAGCAGTTACTCGAATCAGAATTCACCCCTCCACTTT
CASSYSNQNSPLHF
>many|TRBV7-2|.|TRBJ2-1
TGTGCCAGCAGTTCGAGTAGGATAACCTCCTACAATGAGCAGTTCTTC
CASSSSRITSYNEQFF
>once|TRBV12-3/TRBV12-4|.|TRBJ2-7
TGTGCCAGCAGCCGCTCTGATAGCCCCTACGAGCAGTACTTC
CASSRSDSPYEQYF
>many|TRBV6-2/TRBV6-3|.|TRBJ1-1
TGTGCCAGCAGTTACGCGCAGACTGAAGCTTTCTTT
CASSYAQTEAFF
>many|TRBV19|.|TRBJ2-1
TGTGCCAGTACCCCTAGTTTCACCTACAATGAGCAGTTCTTC
CASTPSFTYNEQFF
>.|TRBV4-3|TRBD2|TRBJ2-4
TGCGCCAGCAGCCAAGAGTGGCGGGAGGGCCGAAACATTCAGTACTTC
CASSQEWREGRNIQYF
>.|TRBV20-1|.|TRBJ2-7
TGCAGTGCTAGGCCGACCTACAGGCAGTACTTC
CSARPTYRQYF
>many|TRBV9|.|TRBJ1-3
TGTGCCAGCAGCGTATACACAGGTAGTGGAAACACCATATATTTT
CASSVYTGSGNTIYF
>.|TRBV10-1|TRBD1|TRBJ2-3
TGCGCCAGCAGTTCCAGGGGGACGCAGTATTTT
CASSSRGTQYF
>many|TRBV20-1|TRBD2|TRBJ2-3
TGCAGTGCTAGAGAGAAGGCGGGGGGGACTATGGATACGCAGTATTTT
CSAREKAGGTMDTQYF
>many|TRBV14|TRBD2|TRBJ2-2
TGTGCCAGCAGCCAATTAGCGGGGACGCGATCCGGGGAGCTGTTTTTT
CASSQLAGTRSGELFF
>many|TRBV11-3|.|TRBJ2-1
TGTGCCAGCAGCCTCCACAATGAGCAGTTCTTC
CASSLHNEQFF
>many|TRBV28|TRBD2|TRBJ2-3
TGTGCCAGCGCCCCCCCCGGGACTAGCGCAGATACGCAGTATTTT
CASAPPGTSADTQYF
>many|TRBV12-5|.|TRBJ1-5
TGTGCTAGTGGTTTGAACGGAATTGGGCCCCAGCATTTT
CASGLNGIGPQHF
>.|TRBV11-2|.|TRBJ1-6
TGTGCCAGCAGCTTCGACAGCGCTAATTCACCCCTCCACTTT
CASSFDSANSPLHF
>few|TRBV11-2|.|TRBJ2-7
TGTGCCAGCAGCGCACAGGGCGTTCACGAGCAGTACTTC
CASSAQGVHEQYF
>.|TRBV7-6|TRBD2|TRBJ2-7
TGTGCCAGCAGGGGCTCGGCGGGAGGGAGCTACGAGCAGTACTTC
CASRGSAGGSYEQYF
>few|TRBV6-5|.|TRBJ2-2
TGTGCCAGCAGCGAATGGAACTCGAACACCGGGGAGCTGTTTTTT
CASSEWNSNTGELFF
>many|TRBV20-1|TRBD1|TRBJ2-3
TGCAGTGCCCCAGCTGGGACAGGGAGCACAGATACGCAGTATTTT
CSAPAGTGSTDTQYF
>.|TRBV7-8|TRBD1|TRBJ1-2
TGTGCCAGCAGCTGGGGGACAGATGGCTACACCTTC
CASSWGTDGYTF
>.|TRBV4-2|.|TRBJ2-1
TGTGCCAGCAGCCAGGATTCTTCGTTGAACTCCTACAATGAGCAGTTCTTC
CASSQDSSLNSYNEQFF
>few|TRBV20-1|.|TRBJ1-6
TGCAGTGCTAGCAGTCAGACTTCACCCCTCCACTTT
CSASSQTSPLHF
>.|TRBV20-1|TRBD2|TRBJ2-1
TGCAGTGCTCCTAGCGCGCAACTAGCGGACAATGAGCAGTTCTTC
CSAPSAQLADNEQFF
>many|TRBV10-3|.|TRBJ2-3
TGTGCCATCAGTGAGTCGGGGGCGGATACGCAGTATTTT
CAISESGADTQYF
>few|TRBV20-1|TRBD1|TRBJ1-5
TGCAGTGCTGGGACAGACTATAGCAATCAGCCCCAGCATTTT
CSAGTDYSNQPQHF
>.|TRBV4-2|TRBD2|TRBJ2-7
TGTGCCAGCAGCCAGGACCGGGACTACCGCTACGAGCAGTACTTC
CASSQDRDYRYEQYF
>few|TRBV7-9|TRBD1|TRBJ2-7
TGTGCCAGCAGCTCTCGACAGGGGAGCTCCTACGAGCAGTACTTC
CASSSRQGSSYEQYF